One and the same sample provided the 30 T cell receptor beta chains below, sequenced in a study of regulatory T cells in long-lasting Graves disease. Time point in this sample: newly diagnosed GD, antithyroid drugs for less than 3 months. PBMC-derived RNA was used for the TCR library. CDR3 regions were amplified by Arm-PCR using iRepertoire HTBI primers to build TCR beta libraries. TCRdb reprocessed the multiplex PCR reads via MiXCR and lists one record per CDR3 protein. The sample records roughly 500,000 distinct CDR3 sequences, roughly 13% being singletons. These sequences were also reported in another study, on T cells in Graves' hyperthyroidism and ophthalmopathy.

This specimen was peripheral blood mononuclear cells (PBMCs), taken at new diagnosis, from a patient treated with antithyroid drugs. Every receptor here comes from a man aged 30 to 45 with Graves disease.

This clonotype was counted many times. The chain recombines TRBV2 with TRBJ2-7; 9 bases are a match to TRBD2. This CDR3 comprises 15 residues. V lost 4 bases, J lost 2 bases, and 6 bases stayed unmatched. Germline V CDR1 and CDR2: SNHLY, FYNNEI. The chain's CDR3 is CASSVPPSGTYEQYF. The DNA for the CDR3 is TGTGCCAGCAGTGTCCCCCCTAGCGGGACCTACGAGCAGTACTTC.

The table lists this clonotype with many counts. This rearrangement joins TRBV29-1 to TRBJ2-7; maybe TRBD1 (5 bases). V was shortened by 4 bases and J by 2 bases, with 15 bases between the two germline ends. The V gene's germline CDR1 is SQVTM and CDR2 ANQGSEA. CDR3 length: 14 residues. CDR3 DNA: TGCAGCGTTGCGGACATTTCAATGGCCTACGAGCAGTACTTC. This translates into CSVADISMAYEQYF.

At least ten counts were recorded for this clonotype. The V call is TRBV7-9, the J call TRBJ2-2; 8 nucleotides line up with TRBD1. This CDR3 region has 16 residues. Trimming removed 7 bases from V and 6 bases from J; junction bases left unmatched: 13. CDR1 and CDR2 (germline): SEHNR, FQNEAQ (reference sequence). CDR3 coding DNA: TGTGCCAGCAACCACCCCCCAAGACAGGGGCCCGGGGAGCTGTTTTTT. Amino acid sequence: CASNHPPRQGPGELFF.

This clonotype was observed a handful of times. V is TRBV5-1 and J is TRBJ2-3; the D is unclear. V lost 0 bases, J lost 3 bases, and 8 bases lay in between. Germline V gene data show CDR1 as SGHRS and CDR2 as YFSETQ. CDR3 length: 14 amino acids. The CDR3 loop reads CASSLVEATDTQYF. The CDR3 DNA is TGCGCCAGCAGCTTGGTTGAGGCTACAGATACGCAGTATTTT.

The rearrangement joins TRBV5-1 to TRBJ1-2, with D unresolved. The CDR3 sequence is 13 residues long. V lost 1 base and J 3 bases, leaving 7 bases between the germline ends. Germline loops: CDR1 SGHRS, CDR2 YFSETQ. CDR3 amino acids: CASSLRSDYGYTF. CDR3 DNA sequence: TGCGCCAGCAGCTTGAGATCAGACTATGGCTACACCTTC.

This clonotype was recorded many times. The chain uses TRBV6-2 or TRBV6-3 and TRBJ2-1; the D is unclear. The V gene lost 8 bases and the J gene lost 2 bases, with 13 bases spanning the gap. This CDR3 is 14 amino acids long. Germline V gives CDR1 MNHEY, CDR2 SVGEGT. This chain's CDR3 is CASDPGSAYNEQFF. The CDR3 region has the DNA TGTGCCAGCGATCCCGGAAGTGCCTACAATGAGCAGTTCTTC.

This clonotype has a count of ten or more. The V call is TRBV6-1, the J call TRBJ1-2, with TRBD1 matching 7 bases. Germline-derived CDR1 and CDR2 are MNHNS and SASEGT. V lost 6 bases and J lost 8; bases outside the gene matches: 15. The CDR3 has 15 residues. This CDR3 is CASRTTGTVRDGYTF. CDR3 nucleotides: TGTGCCAGCAGGACCACCGGGACAGTAAGGGACGGCTACACCTTC.

About this clonotype itself: A far larger clone is only one base removed, so a read error is likely. The chain employs TRBV7-8 and TRBJ2-1, with D unclear. The CDR3 sequence is 15 residues long. CDR1 and CDR2 (germline): SGHVS, FQNEAQ. Trimming removed 0 bases from V and 10 bases from J, with 16 bases in between. The CDR3 here is CASSLAGWASYEQFF. The CDR3 nucleotides are TGTGCCAGCAGCTTAGCCGGGTGGGCATCCTACGAGCAGTTCTTC.

There are a few counts of this clonotype. The chain is built from TRBV7-6 and TRBJ1-2, with a possible D match to TRBD1 (6 bases). Between the trimmed V and J ends, which lost 3 bases and 8 bases, there was a span of 13 bases. The CDR3 is 13 amino acids. The germline gives CDR1 SGHVS, CDR2 FNYEAQ. The CDR3 nucleotides read TGTGCCAGCAGCTTGGGACGGGGGCAAGGCTACACCTTC. Amino acids: CASSLGRGQGYTF. Full variable domain (remainder filled in from reference TRBV7-6 and TRBJ1-2): GAGVSQSPRYKVTKRGQDVALRCDPISGHVSLYWYRQALGQGPEFLTYFNYEAQQDKSGLPNDRFSAERPEGSISTLTIQRTEQRDSAMYRCASSLGRGQGYTFGSGTRLTVV.

There are a few counts of this clonotype. The J gene is TRBJ2-3, the V gene TRBV5-4; D unresolved. The CDR3 extends over 14 amino acids. V was clipped by 4 bases and J by 0 bases, with 9 bases between them. The germline gives CDR1 SGHNT, CDR2 YYREEE (reference sequence). CDR3 in DNA: TGTGCCAGCAGCCCAGCTACTAGCACAGATACGCAGTATTTT. Encoded protein: CASSPATSTDTQYF.

Details on this clonotype: A much larger clonotype is one base distant, so this may be a read error. The J gene is TRBJ2-3, the V gene TRBV11-2; 8 nucleotides match TRBD2. The CDR3 extends over 16 amino acids. CDR1 is SGHAT, CDR2 FQNNGV, per germline. V was pared by 8 bases and J by 3 bases, with 13 bases of the junction left unmatched. The CDR3 is CASGSRLARGTDTQYF. CDR3 DNA: TGTGCCAGCGGCTCGAGACTAGCGAGGGGGACAGATACGCAGTATTTT.

The chain has TRBV2 and TRBJ2-7, with 7 bases fitting TRBD1. Trimming cost V 7 bases and J 7 bases; bases outside gene matches: 10. This CDR3 region has 13 residues. Germline V gives CDR1 SNHLY, CDR2 FYNNEI. The CDR3 sequence is CASKTGQAGEQYF. The CDR3 DNA reads as TGTGCCAGCAAAACAGGACAGGCCGGGGAGCAGTACTTC.

In its sample, this clonotype was seen many times. The CDR3 region has the DNA TGCGCCAGCAGCCAAGAGCTGCTGATAGCGGGAAAGCCTGAGCAGTTCTTC. Translated, it gives CASSQELLIAGKPEQFF. This chain links TRBV4-1 with TRBJ2-1; 8 positions match TRBD2. This CDR3 has 17 amino acids. Germline V lookup: CDR1 MGHRA, CDR2 YSYEKL. J gave up 9 bases and V 0 bases, and 13 bases lay outside the gene matches.

The chain employs TRBV5-1 and TRBJ2-3; 12 bases align to TRBD2. The V gene end was trimmed by 5 bases and the J gene end by 4 bases; junction bases not matched to a gene: 8. The CDR3 totals 16 residues. Germline V lookup: CDR1 SGHRS, CDR2 YFSETQ. This CDR3 is CASRMGLAGPPDTQYF. The DNA for the CDR3 is TGCGCCAGCAGAATGGGACTAGCGGGTCCCCCAGATACGCAGTATTTT. The full variable domain, in which reference TRBV5-1 and TRBJ2-3 provide the parts outside the CDR3, is KAGVTQTPRYLIKTRGQQVTLSCSPISGHRSVSWYQQTPGQGLQFLFEYFSETQRNKGNFPGRFSGRQFSNSRSEMNVSTLELGDSALYLCASRMGLAGPPDTQYFGPGTRLTVL.

This clonotype was counted many times. The V and J genes are TRBV12-3 or TRBV12-4 and TRBJ2-6; 8 bases are a match to TRBD2. The V gene end was trimmed by 3 bases and the J gene end by 2 bases; junction bases not matched to a gene: 18. The length of the CDR3 is 21 residues. CDR3 in amino acids: CASSFSTYRWLAGPGANVLTF. The CDR3 nucleotides are TGTGCCAGCAGTTTCTCGACTTACAGGTGGCTAGCGGGCCCTGGGGCCAACGTCCTGACTTTC.

This clonotype was found a few times. This chain joins TRBV11-2 and TRBJ2-4; TRBD1 matches 11 bases. The CDR3 runs 19 residues. Losses at the gene ends were 6 bases for V and 2 bases for J; bases not matched to a gene: 15. Germline V gene lookup returns CDR1 SGHAT and CDR2 FQNNGV. CDR3 sequence reads: CASSLHTLGQGATKNIQYF. As DNA, the CDR3 is TGTGCCAGCAGTCTACATACTCTAGGACAGGGGGCGACCAAAAACATTCAGTACTTC.

This clonotype was seen more than once but under ten times. A much larger clone differs from this one at a single base, so this may be a read error. Likely a read error: the CDR3 ends without its conserved phenylalanine or tryptophan. The chain recombines TRBV27 with TRBJ2-5; 10 bases line up with TRBD1. The V gene's germline CDR1 is MNHEY and CDR2 SMNVEV (reference sequence). The CDR3 sequence is 16 residues long. V shed 5 bases, J shed 5 bases, and the junction held 11 bases outside the gene matches. CDR3: CASSPSRTGGRETQYL. The CDR3 region has the DNA TGTGCCAGCAGTCCCTCCCGGACAGGGGGGAGGGAGACCCAGTACCTC.

The V and J genes are TRBV6-2 or TRBV6-3 and TRBJ1-1; D gene ambiguous. The CDR3 spans 13 residues. Germline loops: CDR1 MNHEY, CDR2 SVGEGT. Trimming stripped 7 bases from V and 0 bases from J, with 9 bases between. CDR3 in amino acids: CASKRGLNTEAFF. The CDR3 DNA is TGTGCCAGCAAACGGGGTTTGAACACTGAAGCTTTCTTT.

This clonotype appeared many times. The J gene is TRBJ1-2, the V gene TRBV14; unclear D gene. Per the germline V gene, CDR1 is SGHDN and CDR2 is FVKESK. The CDR3 consists of 13 residues. V lost 0 bases and J lost 4, with 6 bases in between. The CDR3, as DNA: TGTGCCAGCAGCCAAGAACAGTCCTATGGCTACACCTTC. Translated, it gives CASSQEQSYGYTF.

This clonotype was counted at least ten times. The J gene is TRBJ1-5, the V gene TRBV6-2 or TRBV6-3; D ambiguous. CDR3 length: 14 amino acids. V was cut by 4 bases and J by 3 bases, with 10 bases left in between. Germline loops: CDR1 MNHEY, CDR2 SVGEGT. The CDR3 DNA is TGTGCCAGCAGTTTTGGCCCCCTCAATCAGCCCCAGCATTTT. Its translation: CASSFGPLNQPQHF.

This clonotype was seen many times. This sequence joins TRBV6-1 and TRBJ2-1; D gene unclear. The ends were cut back, 6 bases at V and 12 bases at J, with 15 bases in the middle. This CDR3 has 12 residues. Germline assignment: CDR1 MNHNS and CDR2 SASEGT. The CDR3 is CASSPHGRWQFF. Here the CDR3 DNA reads TGTGCCAGCAGCCCTCATGGACGGTGGCAGTTCTTC.

This clonotype was recorded at least ten times. This chain links TRBV6-1 with TRBJ1-1, with D possibly being TRBD1 (5 bases). Looked up from germline, CDR1 is MNHNS and CDR2 is SASEGT. The CDR3 consists of 12 residues. The V gene lost 4 bases and the J gene lost 7 bases, with 10 bases spanning the gap. CDR3: CASSARDGEAFF. The CDR3 DNA reads TGTGCCAGCAGTGCCCGGGACGGTGAAGCTTTCTTT.

This clonotype was detected ten times or more. The genes are TRBV5-1 and TRBJ2-5, with D perhaps matching TRBD2 (5 bases). Germline V gives CDR1 SGHRS, CDR2 YFSETQ. The CDR3 has 13 residues. V shed 4 bases and J shed 5 bases, with 12 bases lying between them. The chain's CDR3 is CASSVRARETQYF. The CDR3, as DNA: TGCGCCAGCAGCGTGAGGGCGCGGGAGACCCAGTACTTC.

This clonotype occurred many times. The chain combines TRBV2 with TRBJ2-3, with 11 bases identical to TRBD2. The CDR3 covers 15 residues. The J segment lost 3 bases and the V segment lost 8 bases, leaving 7 bases of the junction unmatched. The V gene's germline CDR1 is SNHLY and CDR2 FYNNEI. In DNA form, the CDR3 reads TGTGCCAGCGCCCCGACTAGCGGGACAACAGATACGCAGTATTTT. The encoded protein is CASAPTSGTTDTQYF.

This clonotype occurred a few times. Germline is not matched at one junction end, which may reflect a read error. The gene calls are TRBV10-3 and TRBJ1-1; D is uncertain. CDR3 length: 10 amino acids. Per the germline V gene, CDR1 is ENHRY and CDR2 is SYGVKD. CDR3 nucleotide sequence: TGTGCCATCCAATATCCGAAGCTAGTCTTT. This sequence encodes CAIQYPKLVF.

This clonotype was counted between two and nine times. The chain couples TRBV6-1 to TRBJ2-6; no firm D call. CDR1 and CDR2 (germline): MNHNS, SASEGT. With 4 bases removed from V and 2 bases from J, the gap between germline ends came to 9 bases. This CDR3 is built from 15 residues. This CDR3 is CASSGLGTGANVLTF. CDR3 in DNA: TGTGCCAGCAGTGGACTGGGTACTGGGGCCAACGTCCTGACTTTC.

The chain employs TRBV5-5 and TRBJ1-4, with TRBD1 matching over 10 bases. With 5 bases clipped from V and 7 bases from J, the junction kept 2 bases outside the gene matches. The CDR3 runs 13 residues. The germline gives CDR1 SGHKS, CDR2 YYEKEE (reference sequence). CDR3 in DNA: TGTGCCAGCAGGACAGGGGGCTTTGAAAAACTGTTTTTT. Its protein product is CASRTGGFEKLFF.

V and J are TRBV29-1 and TRBJ1-4, with D unresolved. Germline lookup yields CDR1 SQVTM and CDR2 ANQGSEA. This CDR3 comprises 14 residues. The V and J ends lost 3 bases and 0 bases respectively, with 8 bases between them. CDR3 sequence (DNA): TGCAGCGTTGACCCCTTTGCAACTAATGAAAAACTGTTTTTT. Amino acid sequence: CSVDPFATNEKLFF.

This clonotype has more than one count but fewer than ten. CDR3 DNA: TGCGCCAGCAGCTTGGGTGGGGGGACCGGCAAACAAGAGACCCAGTACTTC. It is translated as CASSLGGGTGKQETQYF. This rearrangement joins TRBV5-1 to TRBJ2-5, with a possible D match to TRBD2 (6 bases). The CDR3 spans 17 residues. Germline CDR1 reads SGHRS; CDR2 reads YFSETQ. The germline V and J ends were trimmed by 0 bases and 2 bases, with 17 bases remaining between them.

This clonotype was recorded many times. V usage is TRBV27 and J usage is TRBJ1-4; D is ambiguous. The CDR3 loop spans 18 amino acids. V lost 0 bases, J lost 8 bases, and 22 bases lay in between. CDR1 is MNHEY and CDR2 is SMNVEV in the germline V gene (reference sequence). CDR3 nucleotide sequence: TGTGCCAGCAGTTTATCCGTTCGGGTAGATGGTAGTCCGGAAAAACTGTTTTTT. As protein: CASSLSVRVDGSPEKLFF.